Sequencing of this T cell receptor beta chain was carried out in a study of cytomegalovirus exposure and HLA in healthy donors. Germline assignment: CDR1 GTSNPN and CDR2 SVGIG (reference sequence). V shed 2 bases, J shed 3 bases, and the junction held 5 bases outside the gene matches. This CDR3 contains 15 residues. As to this clone: Its cognate antigen is unknown.

Whole-study results and caveats: TCR beta sequences numbering around 15,000 were associated with HLA alleles at 0.05 false discovery rate in a later analysis. Earlier analysis yielded a pattern in which most TCR beta V segments were productive about 87% or about 30% of the time. A later examination showed that TCR association rates differed by HLA locus, with DRB1 most and HLA-C fewest.

PCR primers comprised 60 Vbeta and 13 Jbeta primers. TCRdb's copy holds only in-frame clones and misses some; the assay was immunoSEQ multiplex PCR. The repertoire holds about 70,000 clones, with over 50% as singletons. The rearrangement links TRBV30 to TRBJ2-2, with 8 bases lining up with TRBD2. This receptor was obtained from a man aged 30-40 years in good health and CMV-seronegative. Sequencing was done on a sample of PBMCs. The CDR3 region has the DNA TGTGCCTGGAGTCTGAAACTAGCGGACACCGGGGAGCTGTTTTTT. Residues: CAWSLKLADTGELFF.